This T cell receptor beta chain comes out of a study of graft-versus-host responses after intestinal transplantation. Background on the study: All of the recipients had induction that used anti-thymocyte globulin, then tacrolimus and steroids for around 3 years.

The table came from immunoSEQ multiplex PCR; TCRdb's copy has only in-frame clones and leaves some out. The table has around 99,000 clones, roughly 87% seen once. With regard to this clone: Its antigen is unidentified.

Germline trimming cut 4 bases from V and 5 bases from J; bases unmatched to any gene: 5. CDR1 is SGHDT, CDR2 YYEEEE, per germline. The CDR3 totals 14 residues. This receptor was taken from a human donor who was the organ donor for an intestinal transplant. The sample in question was unstimulated CD4+ T cells sorted from spleen or lymph node cells, obtained before transplant. This chain uses TRBV5-6 with TRBJ2-3; 9 nucleotides align to TRBD1. CDR3 amino acids: CASSTTGGKDTQYF. CDR3 DNA sequence: TGTGCCAGCAGCACGACAGGGGGGAAAGATACGCAGTATTTT. Drawing the rest from reference TRBV5-6 and TRBJ2-3, the complete variable domain is DAGVTQSPTHLIKTRGQQVTLRCSPKSGHDTVSWYQQALGQGPQFIFQYYEEEERQRGNFPDRFSGHQFPNYSSELNVNALLLGDSALYLCASSTTGGKDTQYFGPGTRLTVL.